This T cell receptor (beta chain) was sequenced for a study of T cell responses to AZD1222 COVID-19 vaccine. Produced via immunoSEQ multiplex PCR; TCRdb's table is partial and in-frame only. This sample has under 60,000 clones; about 88% occur once, and the top ten carry approximately 5.3%. With regard to this clone: Its antigen is undetermined.

The study's findings and limits: Clonal diversity may have been underestimated in mostly white British donors.

Germline CDR1 and CDR2: SGHNT and YYREEE (reference sequence). V shed 8 bases and J shed 0 bases, with 15 bases lying between them. This CDR3 is 16 amino acids long. The sample in question was peripheral blood, obtained 28 days after the second AZD1222 dose. The V gene is TRBV5-4, the J gene TRBJ2-6; D possibly corresponds to TRBD2 (5 bases). The clonotype comes from an adult who received the AZD1222 COVID-19 vaccine. Here the CDR3 reads CASRVGGRSGANVLTF. In nucleotides, the CDR3 is TGTGCCAGTAGAGTAGGCGGGCGCTCTGGGGCCAACGTCCTGACTTTC.